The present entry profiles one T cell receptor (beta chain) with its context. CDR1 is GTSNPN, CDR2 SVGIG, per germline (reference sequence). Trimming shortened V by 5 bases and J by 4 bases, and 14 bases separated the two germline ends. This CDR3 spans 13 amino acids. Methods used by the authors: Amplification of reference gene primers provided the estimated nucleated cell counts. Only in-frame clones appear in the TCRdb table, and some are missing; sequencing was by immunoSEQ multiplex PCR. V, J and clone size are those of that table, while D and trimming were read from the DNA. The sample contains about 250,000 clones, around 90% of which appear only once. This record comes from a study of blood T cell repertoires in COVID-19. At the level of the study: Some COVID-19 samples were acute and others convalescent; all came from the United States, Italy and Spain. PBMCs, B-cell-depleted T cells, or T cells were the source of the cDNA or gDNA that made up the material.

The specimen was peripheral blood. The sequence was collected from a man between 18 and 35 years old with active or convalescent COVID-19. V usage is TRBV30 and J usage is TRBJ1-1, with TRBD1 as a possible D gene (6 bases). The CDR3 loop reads CAWLTGWATEAFF. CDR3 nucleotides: TGTGCCTGGCTAACAGGGTGGGCCACTGAAGCTTTCTTT.